Detailed here is one TCR beta chain. Assay used: immunoSEQ multiplex PCR; TCRdb lists only in-frame clones, some missing. The table shows more than 200,000 clones, with about 83% occurring only once. This record comes from a study of blood T cell repertoires in COVID-19. This CDR3 contains 15 residues. CDR1 is SGHRS, CDR2 YFSETQ, per germline. Trimming took 1 base from V and 2 from J, leaving 12 bases between them. The chain carries TRBV5-1 and TRBJ1-1; D remains unclear. The sample taken for sequencing was peripheral blood. The TCR sequence derives from a man aged 40-55 years with active or convalescent COVID-19. As DNA, the CDR3 is TGCGCCAGCAGCTTGTTTCGGGAGAGTAACACTGAAGCTTTCTTT. This gives the protein CASSLFRESNTEAFF.